This record concerns one T cell receptor beta chain sequence. This sample is drawn from a study of blood T cell repertoires in COVID-19. Turning to the study itself: Sites across the United States, Italy and Spain contributed samples from acute and convalescent COVID-19. PBMCs, B-cell-depleted T cells, or T cells provided the cDNA or gDNA that made up the material.

Under the authors' procedure: Reference gene primer amplification gave nucleated cell count estimates. The data were produced by immunoSEQ multiplex PCR, yet TCRdb's version contains in-frame clones alone and is incomplete. From that table come the V and J calls and clone size; the DNA was used to work out D and trimming. The data show approximately 200,000 clones, 88% seen once. The V gene's germline CDR1 is SNHLY and CDR2 FYNNEI. The CDR3 loop spans 13 amino acids. Losses at the gene ends were 7 bases for V and 9 bases for J; bases not matched to a gene: 8. The sample taken for sequencing was peripheral blood. The chain uses TRBV2 and TRBJ2-5, with 10 bases fitting TRBD2. The receptor was derived from a man aged 65 to 79 with acute or convalescent COVID-19. This chain's CDR3 is CASKREGTDSQYF. The CDR3 region has the DNA TGTGCCAGCAAGCGGGAGGGGACGGACTCCCAGTACTTC.